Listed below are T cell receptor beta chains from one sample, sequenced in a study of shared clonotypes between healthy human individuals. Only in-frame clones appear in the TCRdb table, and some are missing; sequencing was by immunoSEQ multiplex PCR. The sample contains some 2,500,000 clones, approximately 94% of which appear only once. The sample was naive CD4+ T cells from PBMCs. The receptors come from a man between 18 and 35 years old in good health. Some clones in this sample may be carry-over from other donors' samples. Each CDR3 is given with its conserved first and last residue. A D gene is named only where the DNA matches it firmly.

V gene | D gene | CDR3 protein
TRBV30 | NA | CAWSVRNTIYF
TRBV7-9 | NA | CASSSPGNFENNEQFF
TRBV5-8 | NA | CASSLVPEGDQYF
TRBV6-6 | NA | CASSRPDGSSYEQYF
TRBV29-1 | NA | CSVETASLGNTIYF
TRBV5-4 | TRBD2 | CASSLRTSPIVVDTQYF
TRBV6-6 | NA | CASIKGVEAVQTQYF
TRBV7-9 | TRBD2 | CASTPTSASPEQYF
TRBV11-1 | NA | CASSLNGRKGDTIYF
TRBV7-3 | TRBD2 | CASSFGTSGNHEQYF
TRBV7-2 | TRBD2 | CASSLASSGSPYNEQFF
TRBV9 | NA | CASSVGTSWYNEQFF
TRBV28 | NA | CASTGRGQNYNEQFF
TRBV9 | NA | CASSPRGGANTGELFF
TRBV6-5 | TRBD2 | CASRTPGTTSNEQFF
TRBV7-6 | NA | CASSRGTDSYEQYF
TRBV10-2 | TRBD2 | CASSETPSRGTSGVPLSYEQYF
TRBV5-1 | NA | CASSLGEGETQYF
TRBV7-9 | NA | CASSSYGRGSAYQPQHF
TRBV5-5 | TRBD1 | CASSFGQGAQYEQYF
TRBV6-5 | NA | CASSYSSGGSYGYTF
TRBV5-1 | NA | CASSLVQGPNEKLFF